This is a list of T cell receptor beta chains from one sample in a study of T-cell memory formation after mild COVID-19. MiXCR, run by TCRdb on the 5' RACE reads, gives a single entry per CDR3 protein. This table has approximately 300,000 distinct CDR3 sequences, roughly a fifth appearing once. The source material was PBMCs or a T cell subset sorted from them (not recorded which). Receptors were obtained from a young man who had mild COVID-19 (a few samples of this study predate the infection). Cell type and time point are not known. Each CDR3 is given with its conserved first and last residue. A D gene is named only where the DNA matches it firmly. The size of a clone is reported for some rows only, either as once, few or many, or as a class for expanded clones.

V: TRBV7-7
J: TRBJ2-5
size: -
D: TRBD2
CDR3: CASSRGLAPETQYF
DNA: TGTGCCAGCAGCAGGGGACTAGCACCAGAGACCCAGTACTTC

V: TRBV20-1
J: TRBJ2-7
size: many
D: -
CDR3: CSASRATYEQYF
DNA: TGCAGTGCTAGCAGGGCAACTTACGAGCAGTACTTC

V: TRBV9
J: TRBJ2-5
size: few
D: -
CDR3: CASSVAGGETQYF
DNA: TGTGCCAGCAGCGTAGCTGGGGGGGAGACCCAGTACTTC

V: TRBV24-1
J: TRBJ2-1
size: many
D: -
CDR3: CAKHRDAMGNEQFF
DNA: TGTGCCAAACACCGGGACGCTATGGGGAATGAGCAGTTCTTC

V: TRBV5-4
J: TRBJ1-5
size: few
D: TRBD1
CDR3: CASSAGTDNQPQHF
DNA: TGTGCCAGCAGCGCCGGGACAGACAATCAGCCCCAGCATTTT

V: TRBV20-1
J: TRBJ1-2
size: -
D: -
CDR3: CSAREGGRNYGYTF
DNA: TGCAGTGCCCGGGAGGGGGGTCGAAACTATGGCTACACCTTC

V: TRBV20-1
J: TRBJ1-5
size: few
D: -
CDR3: CSARGLGAERQPQHF
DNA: TGCAGTGCTAGAGGCCTCGGGGCTGAAAGGCAGCCCCAGCATTTT

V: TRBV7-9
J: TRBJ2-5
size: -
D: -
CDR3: CASSLGVMLGKETQYF
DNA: TGTGCCAGCAGCTTAGGGGTGATGCTGGGGAAAGAGACCCAGTACTTC

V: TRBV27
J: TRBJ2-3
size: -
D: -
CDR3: CASSLSGQDTQYF
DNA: TGTGCCAGCAGTTTATCCGGGCAAGATACGCAGTATTTT

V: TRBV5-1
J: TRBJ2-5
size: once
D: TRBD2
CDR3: CASSPPAAGGPGETQYF
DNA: TGCGCCAGCAGCCCCCCGGCAGCGGGGGGGCCTGGAGAGACCCAGTACTTC

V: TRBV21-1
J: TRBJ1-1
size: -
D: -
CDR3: CASSKEPTARSEAFF
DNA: TGTGCCAGCAGCAAAGAACCGACAGCGAGATCTGAAGCTTTCTTT

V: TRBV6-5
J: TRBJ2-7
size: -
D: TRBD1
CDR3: CASSYVGQGVFDEQYF
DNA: TGTGCCAGCAGTTACGTGGGACAGGGGGTCTTCGACGAGCAGTACTTC

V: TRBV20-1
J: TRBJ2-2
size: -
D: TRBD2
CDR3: CSALGLAGAGELFF
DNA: TGCAGTGCTTTAGGACTAGCGGGGGCCGGGGAGCTGTTTTTT

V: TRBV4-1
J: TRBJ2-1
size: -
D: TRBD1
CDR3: CASSQGRGYNEQFF
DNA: TGCGCCAGCAGCCAAGGCAGGGGGTACAATGAGCAGTTCTTC

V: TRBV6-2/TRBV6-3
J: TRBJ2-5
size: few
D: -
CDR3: CASSSWGKETQYF
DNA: TGTGCCAGCTCCTCGTGGGGAAAAGAGACCCAGTACTTC

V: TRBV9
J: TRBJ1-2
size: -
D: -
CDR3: CASSARTGVSNYGYTF
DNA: TGTGCCAGCAGCGCACGGACGGGGGTATCTAACTATGGCTACACCTTC

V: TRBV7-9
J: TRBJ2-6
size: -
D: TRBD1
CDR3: CASSSTGTPLGANVLTF
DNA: TGTGCCAGCAGCTCGACAGGGACCCCACTCGGGGCCAACGTCCTGACTTTC

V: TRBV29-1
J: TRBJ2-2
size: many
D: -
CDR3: CSVAGLGGRFTGELFF
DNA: TGCAGCGTCGCCGGGCTTGGGGGCCGGTTCACCGGGGAGCTGTTTTTT

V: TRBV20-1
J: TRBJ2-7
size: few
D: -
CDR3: CSARDSTRTARLHEQYF
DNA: TGCAGTGCTAGAGACTCTACTCGGACAGCAAGACTCCACGAGCAGTACTTC

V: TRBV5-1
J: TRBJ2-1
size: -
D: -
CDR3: CASSPGSSAYNEQFF
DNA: TGCGCCAGCAGCCCGGGAAGCAGCGCCTACAATGAGCAGTTCTTC

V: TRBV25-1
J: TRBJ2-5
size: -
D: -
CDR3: CASKGGRGWQTQYF
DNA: TGTGCCAGCAAAGGCGGACGGGGGTGGCAGACCCAGTACTTC

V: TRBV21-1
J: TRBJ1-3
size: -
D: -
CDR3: CASSNPSGGPCSGNTIYF
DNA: TGTGCCAGCAGCAATCCCTCCGGAGGGCCCTGCTCTGGAAACACCATATATTTT

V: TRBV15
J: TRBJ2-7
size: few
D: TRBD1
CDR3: CATSRDGTGMVEQYF
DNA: TGTGCCACCAGCCGTGACGGGACAGGGATGGTCGAGCAGTACTTC

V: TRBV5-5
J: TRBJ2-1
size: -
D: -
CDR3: CASSLALSSYNEQFF
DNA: TGTGCCAGCAGCTTGGCCCTGAGCTCCTACAATGAGCAGTTCTTC

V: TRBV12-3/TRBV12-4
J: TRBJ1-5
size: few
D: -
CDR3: CASSRDLWNQPQHF
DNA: TGTGCCAGCAGCCGGGACCTTTGGAATCAGCCCCAGCATTTT

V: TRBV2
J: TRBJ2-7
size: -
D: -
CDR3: CASSEEARGYEQYF
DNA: TGTGCCAGCAGTGAAGAGGCACGGGGGTACGAGCAGTACTTC

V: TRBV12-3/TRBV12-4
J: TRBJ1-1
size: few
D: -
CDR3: CAEKPNQGLATEAFF
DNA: TGTGCCGAGAAGCCAAACCAGGGCCTGGCCACTGAAGCTTTCTTT

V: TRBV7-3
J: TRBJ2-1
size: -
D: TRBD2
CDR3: CASSLIAGGPHEQFF
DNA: TGTGCCAGCAGCTTAATAGCGGGGGGGCCGCATGAGCAGTTCTTC

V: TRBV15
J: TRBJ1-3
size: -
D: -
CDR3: CATSSPSGTSRGTIYF
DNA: TGTGCCACCAGCAGTCCCTCCGGGACATCAAGAGGGACCATATATTTT

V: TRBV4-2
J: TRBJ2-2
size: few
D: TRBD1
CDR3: CASSRQGAQLGNTGELFF
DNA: TGTGCCAGCAGTAGACAGGGGGCTCAGTTGGGAAACACCGGGGAGCTGTTTTTT

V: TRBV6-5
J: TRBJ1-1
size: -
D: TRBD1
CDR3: CASSYRRGLEAFF
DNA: TGTGCCAGCAGTTACAGAAGGGGGCTAGAAGCTTTCTTT

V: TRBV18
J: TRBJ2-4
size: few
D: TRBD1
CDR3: CASSPRGQGWAKNIQYF
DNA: TGTGCCAGCTCACCAAGGGGACAGGGATGGGCCAAAAACATTCAGTACTTC